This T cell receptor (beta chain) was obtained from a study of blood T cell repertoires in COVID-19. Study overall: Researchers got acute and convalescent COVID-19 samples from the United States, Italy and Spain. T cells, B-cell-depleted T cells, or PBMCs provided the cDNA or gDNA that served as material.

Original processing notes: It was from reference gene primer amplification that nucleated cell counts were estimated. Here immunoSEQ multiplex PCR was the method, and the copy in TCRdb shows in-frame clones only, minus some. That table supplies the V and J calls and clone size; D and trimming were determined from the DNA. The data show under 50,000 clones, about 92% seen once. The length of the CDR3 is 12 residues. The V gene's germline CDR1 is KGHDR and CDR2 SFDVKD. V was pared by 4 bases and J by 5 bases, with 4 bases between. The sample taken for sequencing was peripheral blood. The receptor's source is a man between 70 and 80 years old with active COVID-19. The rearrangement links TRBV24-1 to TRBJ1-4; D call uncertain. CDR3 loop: CATSDQNEKLFF. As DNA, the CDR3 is TGTGCCACCAGTGACCAAAATGAAAAACTGTTTTTT.